This T cell receptor beta chain was profiled in a study of T cells in tuberculosis. As for the study in general: CD1B tetramers identified T cells specific for mycobacterial lipid GMM. Study-wide results and caveats: Shorter CDR3-alpha in active tuberculosis partly drove smaller distances. Active tuberculosis TCR-alpha repertoires lay closer to GMM-specific TCRs than IGRA-negative controls, suggesting clonal expansion.

On this clone itself: What it recognizes is unknown.

The time point here: new active TB diagnosis, blood taken before or within 7 days of starting treatment. The table came from immunoSEQ multiplex PCR; TCRdb's copy has only in-frame clones and leaves some out. The sample contains about 30,000 clones, more than 85% of which appear only once. This CDR3 spans 15 amino acids. The ends were cut back, 1 base at V and 5 bases at J, with 14 bases in the middle. The germline V gene encodes CDR1 SGHAT and CDR2 FQNNGV. The sequence derives from an adult with tuberculosis. The V gene is TRBV11-2, the J gene TRBJ1-1; a possible D gene is TRBD1 (6 bases). The specimen comprised PBMCs, sampled at tuberculosis diagnosis. The CDR3 region is CASSLAYPGETEAFF. The CDR3 DNA reads TGTGCCAGCAGCTTAGCTTATCCAGGGGAGACTGAAGCTTTCTTT.